This T cell receptor beta chain was sequenced for a study of brain T cells in children with intractable seizures. TCRdb's table, derived via immunoSEQ multiplex PCR, lists solely in-frame clones and lacks some. The table records 60,000 to 85,000 clones, about 93% of them present only once. Before surgery, patients took at least one anti-epileptic drug. Trimming removed 2 bases from V and 3 bases from J; junction bases left unmatched: 1. In germline, CDR1 is SGHTA, CDR2 FQGTGA. The CDR3 loop spans 14 amino acids. J is TRBJ2-7 and V is TRBV7-3; TRBD2 aligns across 10 bases. The receptor was derived from a boy under two years old with tuberous sclerosis and intractable seizures. Source: peripheral blood, taken at surgery. The CDR3 sequence: CASSLLAGVYEQYF. CDR3 nucleotides: TGTGCCAGCAGCTTACTAGCGGGAGTCTACGAGCAGTACTTC.